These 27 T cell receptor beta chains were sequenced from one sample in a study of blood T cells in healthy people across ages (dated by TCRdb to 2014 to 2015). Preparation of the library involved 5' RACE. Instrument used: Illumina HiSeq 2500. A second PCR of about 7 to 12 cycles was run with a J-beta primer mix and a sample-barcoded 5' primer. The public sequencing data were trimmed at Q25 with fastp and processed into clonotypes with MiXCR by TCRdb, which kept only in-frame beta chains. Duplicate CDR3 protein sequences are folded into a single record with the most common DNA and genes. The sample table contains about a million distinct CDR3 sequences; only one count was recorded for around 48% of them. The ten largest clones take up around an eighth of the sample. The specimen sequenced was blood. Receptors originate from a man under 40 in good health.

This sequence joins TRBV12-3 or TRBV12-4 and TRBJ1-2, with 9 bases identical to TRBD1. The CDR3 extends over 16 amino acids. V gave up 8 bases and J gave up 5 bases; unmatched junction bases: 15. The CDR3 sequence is CASQGETGGVIYGYTF. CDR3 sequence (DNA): TGTGCCAGCCAGGGGGAGACAGGGGGAGTTATTTATGGCTACACCTTC.

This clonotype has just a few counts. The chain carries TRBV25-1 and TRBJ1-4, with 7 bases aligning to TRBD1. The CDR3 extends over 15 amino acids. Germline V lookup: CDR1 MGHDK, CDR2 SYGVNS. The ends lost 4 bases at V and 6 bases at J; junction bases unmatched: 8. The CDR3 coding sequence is TGTGCCAGCAGTGCCCCGGGACAGCGATATGAAAAACTGTTTTTT. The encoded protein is CASSAPGQRYEKLFF.

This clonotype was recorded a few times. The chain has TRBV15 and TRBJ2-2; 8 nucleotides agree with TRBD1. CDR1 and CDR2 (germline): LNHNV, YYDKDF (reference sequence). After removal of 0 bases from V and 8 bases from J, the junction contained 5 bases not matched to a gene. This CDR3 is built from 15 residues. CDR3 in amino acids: CATSRDRGQGGELFF. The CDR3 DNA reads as TGTGCCACCAGCAGAGATCGTGGACAGGGAGGGGAGCTGTTTTTT.

CDR3 nucleotides: TGTGCCAGCATCCCGGGGGCTTCGAGATCCGAGCAGTACTTC. As protein: CASIPGASRSEQYF. The chain combines TRBV12-3 or TRBV12-4 with TRBJ2-4; either TRBD1 or TRBD2 may supply D (6 bases each). The J call could be wrong; TRBJ2-7 is a better fit for the DNA end. The CDR3 is 14 amino acids.

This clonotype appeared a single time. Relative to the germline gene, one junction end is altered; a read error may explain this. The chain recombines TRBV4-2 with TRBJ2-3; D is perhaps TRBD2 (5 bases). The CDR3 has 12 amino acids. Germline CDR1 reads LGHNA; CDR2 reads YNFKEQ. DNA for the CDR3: TGTACCAGCAGTCGGGGTGGGGATACGCAGTATTTT. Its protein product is CTSSRGGDTQYF.

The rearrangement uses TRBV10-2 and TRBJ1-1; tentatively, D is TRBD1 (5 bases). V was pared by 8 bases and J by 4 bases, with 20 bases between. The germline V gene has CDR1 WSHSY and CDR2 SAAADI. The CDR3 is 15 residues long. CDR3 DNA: TGCGCCAGCGGCCCGGGGCAGGGAGGTTTCACTGAAGCTTTCTTT. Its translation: CASGPGQGGFTEAFF.

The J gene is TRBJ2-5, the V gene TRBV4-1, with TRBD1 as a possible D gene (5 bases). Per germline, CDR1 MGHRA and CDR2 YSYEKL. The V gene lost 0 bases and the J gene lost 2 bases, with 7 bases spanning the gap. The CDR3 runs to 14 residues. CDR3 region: CASSQETVQETQYF. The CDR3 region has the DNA TGCGCCAGCAGCCAAGAGACAGTTCAAGAGACCCAGTACTTC.

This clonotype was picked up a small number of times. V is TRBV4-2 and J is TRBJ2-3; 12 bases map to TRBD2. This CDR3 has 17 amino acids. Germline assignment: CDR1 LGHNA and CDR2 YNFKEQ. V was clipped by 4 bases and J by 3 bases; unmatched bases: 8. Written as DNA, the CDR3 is TGTGCCAGCAGCCTCGAATCTAGCGGGGGGGTAACAGATACGCAGTATTTT. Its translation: CASSLESSGGVTDTQYF.

The CDR3 loop is CASSLAGAAGGYTF. CDR3 in DNA: TGTGCCAGCAGCTTAGCTGGGGCAGCCGGCGGCTACACCTTC. V gene TRBV7-9 combines with J gene TRBJ1-2; perhaps TRBD1 as D (5 bases). V dropped 0 bases and J dropped 8 bases, with 13 bases sitting between them. Germline V gene lookup returns CDR1 SEHNR and CDR2 FQNEAQ (reference sequence). The CDR3 spans 14 residues.

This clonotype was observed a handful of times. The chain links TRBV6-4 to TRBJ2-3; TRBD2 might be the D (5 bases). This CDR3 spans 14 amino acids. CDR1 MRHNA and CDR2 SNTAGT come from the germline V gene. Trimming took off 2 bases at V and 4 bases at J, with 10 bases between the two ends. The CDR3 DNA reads TGTGCCAGCAGTGACGGAGGCAGCGCAGATACGCAGTATTTT. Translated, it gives CASSDGGSADTQYF.

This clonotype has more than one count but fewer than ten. The CDR3: CASHGQGDYYEQYF. CDR3 DNA sequence: TGTGCCAGCCATGGACAGGGAGACTACTACGAGCAGTACTTC. The genes are TRBV28 and TRBJ2-7, with 8 nucleotides matching TRBD1. Germline V gene sequence: CDR1 MDHEN, CDR2 SYDVKM. The CDR3 covers 14 residues. V lost 8 bases, J lost 3 bases, and 9 bases stayed unmatched. The complete variable domain, with remaining parts taken from reference TRBV28 and TRBJ2-7, reads DVKVTQSSRYLVKRTGEKVFLECVQDMDHENMFWYRQDPGLGLRLIYFSYDVKMKEKGDIPEGYSVSREKKERFSLILESASTNQTSMYLCASHGQGDYYEQYFGPGTRLTVT.

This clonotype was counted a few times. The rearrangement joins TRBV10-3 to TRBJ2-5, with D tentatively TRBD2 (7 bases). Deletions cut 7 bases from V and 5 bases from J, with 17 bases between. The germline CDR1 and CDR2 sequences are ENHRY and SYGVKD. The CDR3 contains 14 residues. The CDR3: CAIKGGGDLETQYF. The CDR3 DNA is TGTGCCATCAAGGGGGGGGGAGATCTTGAGACCCAGTACTTC.

CDR3 region: CSAMDPQVETQYF. CDR3 in DNA: TGCAGTGCCATGGATCCACAAGTAGAGACCCAGTACTTC. The chain recombines TRBV20-1 with TRBJ2-7; no reliable D call. Judging by the DNA end, TRBJ2-5 fits better; the J call may be wrong. CDR1 is DFQATT and CDR2 is SNEGSKA in the germline V gene (reference sequence). The CDR3 consists of 13 residues.

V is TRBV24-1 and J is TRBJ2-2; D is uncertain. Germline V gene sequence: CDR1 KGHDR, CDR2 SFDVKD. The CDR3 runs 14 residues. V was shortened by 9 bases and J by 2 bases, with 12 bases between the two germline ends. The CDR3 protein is CATGPTSNTGELFF. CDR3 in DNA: TGTGCCACCGGACCGACATCAAACACCGGGGAGCTGTTTTTT.

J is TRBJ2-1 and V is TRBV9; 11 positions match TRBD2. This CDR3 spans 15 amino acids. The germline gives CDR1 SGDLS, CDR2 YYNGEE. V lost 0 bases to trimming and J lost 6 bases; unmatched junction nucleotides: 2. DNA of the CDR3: TGTGCCAGCAGCGTAGTAGCGGGGGGGTTCAATGAGCAGTTCTTC. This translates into CASSVVAGGFNEQFF.

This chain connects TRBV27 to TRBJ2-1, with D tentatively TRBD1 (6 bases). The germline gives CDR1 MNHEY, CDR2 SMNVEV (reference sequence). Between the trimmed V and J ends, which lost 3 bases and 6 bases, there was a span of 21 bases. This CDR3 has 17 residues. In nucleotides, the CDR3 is TGTGCCAGCAGTTTCTTCGTCGGACAGCTCCCATCCAATGAGCAGTTCTTC. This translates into CASSFFVGQLPSNEQFF.

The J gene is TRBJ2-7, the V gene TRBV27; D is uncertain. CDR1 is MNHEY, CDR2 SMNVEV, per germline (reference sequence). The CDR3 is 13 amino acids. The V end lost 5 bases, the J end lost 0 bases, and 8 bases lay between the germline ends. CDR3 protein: CASSPKVSYEQYF. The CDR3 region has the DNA TGTGCCAGCAGTCCCAAGGTCTCCTACGAGCAGTACTTC.

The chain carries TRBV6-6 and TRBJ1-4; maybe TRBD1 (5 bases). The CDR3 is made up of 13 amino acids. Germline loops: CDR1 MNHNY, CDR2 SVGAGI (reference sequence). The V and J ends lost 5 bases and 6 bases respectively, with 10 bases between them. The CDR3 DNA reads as TGTGCCAGCAGTACTCAGGGATATGAAAAACTGTTTTTT. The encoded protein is CASSTQGYEKLFF.

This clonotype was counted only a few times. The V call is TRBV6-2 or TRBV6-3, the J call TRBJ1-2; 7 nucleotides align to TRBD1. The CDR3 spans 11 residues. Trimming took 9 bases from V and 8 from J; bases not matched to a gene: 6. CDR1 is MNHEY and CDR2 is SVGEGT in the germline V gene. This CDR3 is CASHTGVGYTF. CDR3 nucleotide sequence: TGTGCCAGTCACACAGGGGTCGGCTACACCTTC.

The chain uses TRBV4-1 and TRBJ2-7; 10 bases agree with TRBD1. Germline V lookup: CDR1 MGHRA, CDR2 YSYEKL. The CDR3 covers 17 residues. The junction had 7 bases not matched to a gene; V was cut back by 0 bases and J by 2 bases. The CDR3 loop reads CASSQETSGTGAYEQYF. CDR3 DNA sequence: TGCGCCAGCAGCCAAGAGACTTCCGGGACAGGGGCCTACGAGCAGTACTTC.

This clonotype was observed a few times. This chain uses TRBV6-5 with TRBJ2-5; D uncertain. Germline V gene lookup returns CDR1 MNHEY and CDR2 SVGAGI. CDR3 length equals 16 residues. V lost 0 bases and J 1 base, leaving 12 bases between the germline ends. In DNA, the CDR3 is TGTGCCAGCAGTTACTCGTCCAGGAGCCCCCAAGAGACCCAGTACTTC. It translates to CASSYSSRSPQETQYF.

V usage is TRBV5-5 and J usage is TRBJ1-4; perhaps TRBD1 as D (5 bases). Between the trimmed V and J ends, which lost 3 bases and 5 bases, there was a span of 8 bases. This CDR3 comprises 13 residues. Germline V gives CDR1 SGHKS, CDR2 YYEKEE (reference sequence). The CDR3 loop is CASSWGGNEKLFF. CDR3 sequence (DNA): TGTGCCAGCAGCTGGGGGGGGAATGAAAAACTGTTTTTT.

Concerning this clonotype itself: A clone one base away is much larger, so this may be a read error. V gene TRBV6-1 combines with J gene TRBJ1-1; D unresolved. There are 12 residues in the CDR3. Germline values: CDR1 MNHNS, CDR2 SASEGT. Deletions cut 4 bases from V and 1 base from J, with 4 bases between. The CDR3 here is CASSAGNTEAFF. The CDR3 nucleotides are TGTGCCAGCAGTGCAGGGAACACTGAAGCTTTCTTT.

CDR3 in amino acids: CASSPTGTQYF. Written as DNA, the CDR3 is TGTGCCAGCAGCCCAACTGGGACCCAGTACTTC. The chain couples TRBV6-2 or TRBV6-3 to TRBJ2-7, with D unresolved. The J call could be wrong; TRBJ2-5 is a better fit for the DNA end. The CDR3 runs 11 residues. Germline V lookup: CDR1 MNHEY, CDR2 SVGEGT.

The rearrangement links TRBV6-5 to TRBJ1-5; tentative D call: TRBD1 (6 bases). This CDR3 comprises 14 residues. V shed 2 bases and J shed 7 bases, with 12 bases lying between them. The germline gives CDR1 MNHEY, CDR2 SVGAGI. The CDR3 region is CASSYRAGDQPQHF. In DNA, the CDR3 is TGTGCCAGCAGTTACAGGGCAGGGGACCAGCCCCAGCATTTT.

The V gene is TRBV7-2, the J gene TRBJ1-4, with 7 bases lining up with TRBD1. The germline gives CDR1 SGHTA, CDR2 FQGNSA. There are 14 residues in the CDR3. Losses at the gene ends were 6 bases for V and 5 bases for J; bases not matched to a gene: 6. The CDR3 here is CASSSQGENEKLFF. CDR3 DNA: TGTGCCAGCAGTTCCCAGGGGGAGAATGAAAAACTGTTTTTT.

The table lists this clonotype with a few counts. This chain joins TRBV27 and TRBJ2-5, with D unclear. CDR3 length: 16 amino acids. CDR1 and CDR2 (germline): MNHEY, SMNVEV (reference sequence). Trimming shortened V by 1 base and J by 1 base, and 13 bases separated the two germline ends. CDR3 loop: CASSLFSRRIQETQYF. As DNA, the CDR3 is TGTGCCAGCAGTTTATTTTCGCGTCGGATCCAAGAGACCCAGTACTTC.